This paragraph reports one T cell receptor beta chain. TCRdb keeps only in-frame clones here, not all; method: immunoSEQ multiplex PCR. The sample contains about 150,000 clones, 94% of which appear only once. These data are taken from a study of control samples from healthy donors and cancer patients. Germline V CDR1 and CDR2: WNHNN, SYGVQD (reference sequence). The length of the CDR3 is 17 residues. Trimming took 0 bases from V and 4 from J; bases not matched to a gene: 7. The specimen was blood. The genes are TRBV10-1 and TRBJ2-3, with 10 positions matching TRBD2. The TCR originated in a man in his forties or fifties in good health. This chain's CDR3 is CASSESVASGGADTQYF. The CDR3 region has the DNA TGCGCCAGCAGTGAGTCGGTGGCGAGCGGGGGGGCAGATACGCAGTATTTT.